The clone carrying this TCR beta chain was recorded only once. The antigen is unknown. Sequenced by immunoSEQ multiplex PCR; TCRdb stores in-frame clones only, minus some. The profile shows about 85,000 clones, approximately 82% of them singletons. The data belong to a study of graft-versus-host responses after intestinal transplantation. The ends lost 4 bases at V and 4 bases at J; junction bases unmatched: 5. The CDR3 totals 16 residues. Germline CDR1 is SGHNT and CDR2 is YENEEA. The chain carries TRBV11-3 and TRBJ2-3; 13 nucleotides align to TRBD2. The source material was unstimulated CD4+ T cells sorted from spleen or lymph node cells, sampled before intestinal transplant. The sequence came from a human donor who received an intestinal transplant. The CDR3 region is CASSSGLAGEADTQYF. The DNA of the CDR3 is TGTGCCAGCAGCTCCGGACTAGCGGGAGAAGCAGATACGCAGTATTTT.